This entry describes one T cell receptor (beta chain). The antigen is undetermined. The ends were cut back, 1 base at V and 3 bases at J, with 8 bases in the middle. Germline assignment: CDR1 MNHNY and CDR2 SVGAGI (reference sequence). The CDR3 spans 14 residues. Sequenced by immunoSEQ multiplex PCR; TCRdb stores in-frame clones only, minus some. Altogether thousands of clones are present, approximately 88% being singletons, with the ten largest covering 23%. This entry is derived from a study of lymphopenia after photon versus proton radiotherapy. General study points: A bigger post-nadir fall in TCR diversity correlated inversely with survival time in deceased patients.

The sequenced sample was peripheral blood, obtained from a patient treated with photon-based radiotherapy. The clonotype comes from a man older than 75 with cholangiocarcinoma. This sequence joins TRBV6-6 and TRBJ2-3; TRBD1 is a possible D gene (6 bases). CDR3 residues: CASSYWGQTDTQYF. DNA of the CDR3: TGTGCCAGCAGTTACTGGGGACAAACAGATACGCAGTATTTT.